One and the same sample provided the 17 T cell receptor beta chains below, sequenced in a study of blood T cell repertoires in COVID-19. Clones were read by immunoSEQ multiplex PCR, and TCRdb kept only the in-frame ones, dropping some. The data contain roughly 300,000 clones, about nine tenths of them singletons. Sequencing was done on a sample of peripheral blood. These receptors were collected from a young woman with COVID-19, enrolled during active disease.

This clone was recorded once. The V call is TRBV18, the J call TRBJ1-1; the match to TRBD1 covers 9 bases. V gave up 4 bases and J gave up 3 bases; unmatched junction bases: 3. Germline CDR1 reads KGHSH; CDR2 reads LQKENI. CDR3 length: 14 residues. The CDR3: CASSRDRVDTEAFF. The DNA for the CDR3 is TGTGCCAGCTCACGGGACAGGGTGGACACTGAAGCTTTCTTT.

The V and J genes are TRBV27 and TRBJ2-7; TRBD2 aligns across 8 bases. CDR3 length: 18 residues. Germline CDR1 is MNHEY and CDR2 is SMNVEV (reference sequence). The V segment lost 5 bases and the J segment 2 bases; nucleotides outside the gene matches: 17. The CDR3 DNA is TGTGCCAGCAGTCCCACCCGGGGGAGCGGGAGAACCCCCTACGAGCAGTACTTC. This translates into CASSPTRGSGRTPYEQYF.

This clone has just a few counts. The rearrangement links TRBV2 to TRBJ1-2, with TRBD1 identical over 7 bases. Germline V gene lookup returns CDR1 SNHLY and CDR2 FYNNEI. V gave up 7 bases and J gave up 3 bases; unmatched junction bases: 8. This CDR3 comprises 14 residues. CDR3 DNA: TGTGCCAGCACCCGGGACAGATTGGACTATGGCTACACCTTC. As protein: CASTRDRLDYGYTF.

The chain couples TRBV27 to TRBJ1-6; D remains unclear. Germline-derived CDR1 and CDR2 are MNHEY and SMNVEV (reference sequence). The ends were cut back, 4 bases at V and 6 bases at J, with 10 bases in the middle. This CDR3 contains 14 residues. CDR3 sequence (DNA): TGTGCCAGCAGTTCCAGGCTTAGTAATTCACCCCTCCACTTT. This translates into CASSSRLSNSPLHF.

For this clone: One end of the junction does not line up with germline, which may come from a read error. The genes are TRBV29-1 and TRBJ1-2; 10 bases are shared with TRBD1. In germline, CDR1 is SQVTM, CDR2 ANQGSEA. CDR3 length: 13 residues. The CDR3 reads CSVEGQGEYGYTF. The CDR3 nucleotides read TGCAGCGTAGAAGGACAGGGGGAGTATGGCTACACCTTC.

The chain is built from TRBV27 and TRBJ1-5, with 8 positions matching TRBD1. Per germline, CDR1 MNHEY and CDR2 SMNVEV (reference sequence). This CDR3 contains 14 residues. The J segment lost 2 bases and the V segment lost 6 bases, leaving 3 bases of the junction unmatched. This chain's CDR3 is CASRPGQGNQPQHF. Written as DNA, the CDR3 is TGTGCCAGCAGACCGGGACAGGGCAATCAGCCCCAGCATTTT.

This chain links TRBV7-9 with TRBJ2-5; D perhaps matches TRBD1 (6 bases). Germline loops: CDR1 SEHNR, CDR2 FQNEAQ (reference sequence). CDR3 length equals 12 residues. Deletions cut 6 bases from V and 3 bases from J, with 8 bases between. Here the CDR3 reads CASRQGEETQYF. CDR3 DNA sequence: TGTGCCAGCAGACAGGGAGAAGAGACCCAGTACTTC.

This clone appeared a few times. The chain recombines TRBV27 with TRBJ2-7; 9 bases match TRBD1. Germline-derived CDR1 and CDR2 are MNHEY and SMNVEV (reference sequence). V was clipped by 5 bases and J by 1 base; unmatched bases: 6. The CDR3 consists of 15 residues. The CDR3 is CASSALGQGSYEQYF. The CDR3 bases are TGTGCCAGCAGTGCCCTGGGACAGGGATCCTACGAGCAGTACTTC.

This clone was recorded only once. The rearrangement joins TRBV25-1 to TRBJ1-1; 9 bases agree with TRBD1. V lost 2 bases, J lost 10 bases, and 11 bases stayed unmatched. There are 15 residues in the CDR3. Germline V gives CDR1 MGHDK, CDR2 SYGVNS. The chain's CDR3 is CASSEPHTDRGGAFF. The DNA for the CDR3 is TGTGCCAGCAGTGAACCTCACACCGACAGGGGGGGAGCTTTCTTT.

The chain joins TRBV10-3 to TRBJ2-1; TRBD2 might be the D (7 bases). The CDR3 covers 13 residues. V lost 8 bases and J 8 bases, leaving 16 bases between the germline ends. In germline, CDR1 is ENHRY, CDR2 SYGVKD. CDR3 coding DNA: TGTGCCATCGGGAGGGGGAGGTTCGATGAGCAGTTCTTC. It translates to CAIGRGRFDEQFF.

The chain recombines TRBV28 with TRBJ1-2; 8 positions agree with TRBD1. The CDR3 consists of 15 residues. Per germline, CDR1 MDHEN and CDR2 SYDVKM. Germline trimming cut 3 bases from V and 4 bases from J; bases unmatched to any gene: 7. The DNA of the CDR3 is TGTGCCAGCAGTTTGCAAGAGGACAGGGTCTATGGCTACACCTTC. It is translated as CASSLQEDRVYGYTF.

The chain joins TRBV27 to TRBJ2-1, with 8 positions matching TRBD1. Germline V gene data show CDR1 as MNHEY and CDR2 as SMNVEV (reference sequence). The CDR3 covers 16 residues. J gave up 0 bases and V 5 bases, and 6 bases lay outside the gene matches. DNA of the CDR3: TGTGCCAGCAGTCCGAATACAGGGGGCTCCTACAATGAGCAGTTCTTC. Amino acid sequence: CASSPNTGGSYNEQFF.

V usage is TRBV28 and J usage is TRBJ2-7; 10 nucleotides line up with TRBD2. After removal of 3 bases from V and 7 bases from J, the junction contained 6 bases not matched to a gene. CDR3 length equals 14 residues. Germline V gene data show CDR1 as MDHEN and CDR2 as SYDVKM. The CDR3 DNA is TGTGCCAGCAGTTTTCTAGCGGGAGCGTGGGAGCAGTACTTC. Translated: CASSFLAGAWEQYF.

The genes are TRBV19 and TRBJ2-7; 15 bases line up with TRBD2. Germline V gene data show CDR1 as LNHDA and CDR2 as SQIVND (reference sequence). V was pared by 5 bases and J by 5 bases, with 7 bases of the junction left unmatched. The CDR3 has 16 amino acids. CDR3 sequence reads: CASSPFGLAGGHEQYF. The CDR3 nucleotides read TGTGCCAGTAGTCCATTTGGACTAGCGGGAGGGCACGAGCAGTACTTC.

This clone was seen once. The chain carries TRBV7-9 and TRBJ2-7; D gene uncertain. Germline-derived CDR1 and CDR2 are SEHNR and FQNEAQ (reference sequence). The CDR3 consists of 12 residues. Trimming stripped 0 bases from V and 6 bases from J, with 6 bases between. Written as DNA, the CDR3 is TGTGCCAGCAGCTTAGCGTTAGCCGAGCAGTACTTC. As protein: CASSLALAEQYF.

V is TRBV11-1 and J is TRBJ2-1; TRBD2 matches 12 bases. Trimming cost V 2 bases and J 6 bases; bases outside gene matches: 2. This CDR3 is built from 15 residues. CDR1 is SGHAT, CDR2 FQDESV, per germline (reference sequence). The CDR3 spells CASSLLAGGFNEQFF. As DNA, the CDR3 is TGTGCCAGCAGCTTACTAGCGGGGGGGTTCAATGAGCAGTTCTTC.

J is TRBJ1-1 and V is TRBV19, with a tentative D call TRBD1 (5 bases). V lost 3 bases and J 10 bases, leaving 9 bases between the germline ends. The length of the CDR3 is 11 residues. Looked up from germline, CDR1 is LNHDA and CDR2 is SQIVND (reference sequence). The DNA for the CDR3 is TGTGCCAGTAGTATTGCGGGGGTAGCTTTCTTT. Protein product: CASSIAGVAFF.